This is a list of T cell receptor beta chains from one sample in a study of T cell responses to AZD1222 COVID-19 vaccine. TCRdb's table, derived via immunoSEQ multiplex PCR, lists solely in-frame clones and lacks some. In the table there are about 190,000 clones, under 95% of which are singletons. Sequencing was performed on peripheral blood, taken on day 0 of AZD1222 vaccination. The source of these receptors is an adult in good health. Both conserved end residues are part of each CDR3. A D gene is named only where the DNA matches it firmly. A row's size may be missing; if present it is once, few, many or a size class.

d_gene,abundance,v_gene,CDR3aa
-,-,TRBV15,CATSREVYSGNTIYF
-,-,TRBV6-2/TRBV6-3,CASSYSGPGNTIYF
-,-,TRBV20-1,CSASTGSEQYF
TRBD2,-,TRBV5-1,CASSSYPTSGANYEQYF
TRBD1,-,TRBV5-1,CASSYLGQGNPSGYSYEQYF
TRBD1,-,TRBV15,CATSARDSGVTEAFF
TRBD1,-,TRBV7-9,CASSLAWAGGSSEAFF
-,-,TRBV7-9,CASSPGPGETQYF
-,once,TRBV9,CASSVEVGLSGNTIYF
TRBD2,-,TRBV7-8,CASSRGRGLVYEQYF
-,once,TRBV7-2,CASSLRQHSGANVLTF
-,-,TRBV24-1,CATSGTASTGELFF
-,once,TRBV6-2/TRBV6-3,CASSGEGYNEQFF
-,-,TRBV12-3/TRBV12-4,CASRQGSGYTF
-,-,TRBV12-3/TRBV12-4,CASSLQGSTEAFF
-,-,TRBV19,CASSTASRETRPLGRYGYTF
-,-,TRBV6-1,CASSSPPGYTF
-,-,TRBV11-2,CASSLGREAFF
TRBD1,-,TRBV9,CASARTGAVDEQYF
TRBD1,-,TRBV7-3,CASSINRDSEAFF
TRBD1,-,TRBV7-9,CASSSNRDRIRDTQYF
-,-,TRBV5-4,CASSLRRQENSPLHF
-,few,TRBV27,CASWGRGFYEQYF
TRBD1,-,TRBV19,CASSSGQGALVGAFF
-,-,TRBV15,CATSRDGRNEKLFF
TRBD1,-,TRBV5-5,CASSLDDRGAHNEQFF
-,-,TRBV3-1/TRBV3-2,CASSPGLNEKLFF
-,few,TRBV12-3/TRBV12-4,CASSFGDEAFF
-,-,TRBV21-1,CASSKTGRNTEAFF
-,few,TRBV3-1/TRBV3-2,CASSPRGGQPQHF
TRBD2,-,TRBV4-1,CASSQGWTSGGATDTQYF
-,-,TRBV4-3,CASSQDGGNYNEQFF
-,-,TRBV27,CASSSARRTSSYEQYF
-,-,TRBV5-1,CASSLSLAVGELFF
-,once,TRBV5-1,CASSEAGGNTEAFF
-,-,TRBV19,CASKIPGDQPQHF
-,-,TRBV28,CASSLSGTLEAFF
TRBD1,once,TRBV5-1,CASSTGGTDTQYF
TRBD2,-,TRBV11-3,CASSLGVAGAIYNEQFF
-,once,TRBV28,CASSILKPYEQYF
TRBD1,-,TRBV5-1,CASSSQGASYEQYF
-,once,TRBV11-1,CASIDRMNSGANVLTF
-,-,TRBV6-1,CASSEARGPTEAFF
-,-,TRBV28,CASSSGGEKLFF
-,-,TRBV27,CASRGKDGYTF
-,-,TRBV2,CASRVDLNSPLHF
TRBD1,-,TRBV2,CASSTGTASTDTQYF
TRBD2,once,TRBV5-4,CASSPRTSGVPHIQYF
TRBD2,-,TRBV4-1,CASSHREGTYEQYF
TRBD1,-,TRBV20-1,CSASRTGAPDTEAFF
-,-,TRBV5-8,CASNMGGGGQPQHF
-,-,TRBV5-1,CASSFFREAPYEQYF